A selection of T cell receptor beta chains follows, all from one sample in a study of cytomegalovirus exposure and HLA in healthy donors. Profiled with immunoSEQ multiplex PCR; TCRdb holds only in-frame clones, not every one. The sample contains 90,000 to 150,000 clones, 63% of which appear only once. Sequenced sample: PBMCs. The receptors shown here come from a man in his forties in good health and CMV-seropositive. Both conserved end residues are part of each CDR3. The D gene is left open where the match is weak.

V gene: TRBV4-2; J gene: TRBJ2-7; D gene: NA; CDR3 protein: CASSQPNLSEQYF; CDR3 DNA: TGTGCCAGCAGCCAGCCCAATTTGAGCGAGCAGTACTTC
V gene: TRBV4-1; J gene: TRBJ2-6; D gene: NA; CDR3 protein: CASSQAGSWANVLTF; CDR3 DNA: TGCGCCAGCAGCCAAGCGGGAAGCTGGGCCAACGTCCTGACTTTC
V gene: TRBV6-1; J gene: TRBJ1-6; D gene: TRBD1; CDR3 protein: CASMTSRGANSPLHF; CDR3 DNA: TGTGCCAGCATGACCAGCAGGGGGGCGAATTCACCCCTCCACTTT
V gene: TRBV19; J gene: TRBJ1-5; D gene: NA; CDR3 protein: CASSMGRFGQPQHF; CDR3 DNA: TGTGCCAGTAGTATGGGCAGGTTCGGTCAGCCCCAGCATTTT
V gene: TRBV7-2; J gene: TRBJ2-1; D gene: NA; CDR3 protein: CASSLAGGFSYNEQFF; CDR3 DNA: TGTGCCAGCAGCTTAGCGGGAGGTTTCTCCTACAATGAGCAGTTCTTC
V gene: TRBV7-2; J gene: TRBJ1-1; D gene: NA; CDR3 protein: CASSPVTGRNTEAFF; CDR3 DNA: TGTGCCAGCAGCCCCGTAACAGGGCGGAACACTGAAGCTTTCTTT
V gene: TRBV19; J gene: TRBJ1-5; D gene: NA; CDR3 protein: CASSIGPGTRNQPQHF; CDR3 DNA: TGTGCCAGTAGTATAGGGCCAGGTACCCGCAATCAGCCCCAGCATTTT
V gene: TRBV18; J gene: TRBJ1-3; D gene: NA; CDR3 protein: CASSPERTGNTIYF; CDR3 DNA: TGTGCCAGCTCACCCGAGAGGACTGGAAACACCATATATTTT
V gene: TRBV5-1; J gene: TRBJ2-2; D gene: NA; CDR3 protein: CASVGVNLGGELFF; CDR3 DNA: TGCGCCAGCGTCGGGGTTAACCTAGGAGGGGAGCTGTTTTTT
V gene: TRBV9; J gene: TRBJ2-1; D gene: TRBD2; CDR3 protein: CASSVVGTSTYSYNEQFF; CDR3 DNA: TGTGCCAGCAGCGTAGTTGGGACTAGCACTTACTCCTACAATGAGCAGTTCTTC